This TCR beta chain was documented in a study of blood T cells in healthy people across ages. Study-wide context: With template switching, about one barcoded beta molecule was captured per two T cells.

Primers used in a second PCR of roughly 6 to 12 cycles were a sample-barcoded 5' primer and a J-beta primer mix. TCRdb re-analysed the 5' RACE reads in MiXCR, keeping a single row per CDR3 protein. The table includes over a million distinct CDR3 sequences, 25% detected once. The V gene's germline CDR1 is DFQATT and CDR2 SNEGSKA (reference sequence). J was trimmed by 7 bases and V by 5 bases; bases with no gene match: 19. The CDR3 is made up of 16 amino acids. This clonotype turned up a few times. The individuals who served as donors were healthy Caucasians living in Russia, aged roughly 6 to 90. The same specimen was also included in a second study, on T cells of mothers and their children. In that study: cDNA synthesis used all extracted RNA, about 1.5 ug per 15 ul. Thymic selection shapes TCR recombination output similarly in related and unrelated pairs.

The chain links TRBV20-1 to TRBJ1-1; TRBD1 matches 7 bases. The source of this sequence is a girl under 10 years old in good health. Sequencing was performed on blood. The CDR3 DNA reads as TGCAGTGCTCCCACGGGACAGACACCGGTCGAAGGTGAAGCTTTCTTT. Translated, it gives CSAPTGQTPVEGEAFF.